This TCR beta chain stems from a study of regulatory T cells in long-lasting Graves disease. Study-level information: Prior antithyroid drug treatment in newly diagnosed Graves' patients lasted under 3 months.

This clonotype has at least ten counts. The sample's time point: newly diagnosed GD, antithyroid drugs for less than 3 months. From RNA extracted from PBMCs, the TCR library was made. American Thyroid Association guidelines were used to diagnose Graves' disease. Sequencing libraries for TCR beta were prepared with iRepertoire HTBI primers and Arm-PCR of CDR3 regions. Via MiXCR, TCRdb re-called the multiplex PCR reads, giving one row per CDR3 protein. Of roughly 420,000 distinct CDR3 sequences in the sample, around 15% were seen once. CDR1 is WNHNN and CDR2 is SYGVQD in the germline V gene (reference sequence). This CDR3 contains 13 residues. The ends lost 6 bases at V and 6 bases at J; junction bases unmatched: 2. The sample was also reused in another study, on T cells in Graves' hyperthyroidism and ophthalmopathy. That report notes: The study excluded patients with uncontrolled infection, other autoimmune disease, pregnancy or lactation.

The gene calls are TRBV10-1 and TRBJ2-1, with TRBD2 identical over 10 bases. This clonotype was sampled from a woman in her fifties or sixties with Graves disease. Sequenced material: peripheral blood mononuclear cells (PBMCs), taken at new diagnosis, from a patient treated with antithyroid drugs. The CDR3: CASSASGSNEQFF. The CDR3, as DNA: TGCGCCAGCAGCGCTAGCGGGAGCAATGAGCAGTTCTTC.